The source of this T cell receptor (beta chain) is a study of OX40 agonist ivuxolimab in advanced cancers. Overall study: Partial responses were recorded for three patients, including one with hepatocellular carcinoma and two with cutaneous melanoma.

Points on this clone: The antigen is unknown.

The V and J ends lost 4 bases and 3 bases respectively, with 8 bases between them. The germline gives CDR1 SGDLS, CDR2 YYNGEE. This CDR3 is 12 amino acids long. Study outcomes and limitations: Several nonresponders also turned out to have low normalized T-cell clonal expansion. Clones of CD4+ and CD8+ blood T cells grew by week 6 at doses of 0.1 to 3.0 mg/kg.

The method was immunoSEQ multiplex PCR; TCRdb's version includes in-frame clones alone and lacks a portion of them. The data hold about 57,000 clones, with 85% to 95% observed a single time. This TCR was sampled from an adult with an advanced solid tumor such as melanoma, head and neck, liver or kidney cancer. V and J are TRBV9 and TRBJ2-7; D is unresolved. The starting material was CD4+ or CD8+ T cells sorted from blood, obtained in a trial of the OX40 agonist ivuxolimab. In DNA form, the CDR3 reads TGTGCCAGCAGCCGGAGTAGCTACGAGCAGTACTTC. It is translated as CASSRSSYEQYF.